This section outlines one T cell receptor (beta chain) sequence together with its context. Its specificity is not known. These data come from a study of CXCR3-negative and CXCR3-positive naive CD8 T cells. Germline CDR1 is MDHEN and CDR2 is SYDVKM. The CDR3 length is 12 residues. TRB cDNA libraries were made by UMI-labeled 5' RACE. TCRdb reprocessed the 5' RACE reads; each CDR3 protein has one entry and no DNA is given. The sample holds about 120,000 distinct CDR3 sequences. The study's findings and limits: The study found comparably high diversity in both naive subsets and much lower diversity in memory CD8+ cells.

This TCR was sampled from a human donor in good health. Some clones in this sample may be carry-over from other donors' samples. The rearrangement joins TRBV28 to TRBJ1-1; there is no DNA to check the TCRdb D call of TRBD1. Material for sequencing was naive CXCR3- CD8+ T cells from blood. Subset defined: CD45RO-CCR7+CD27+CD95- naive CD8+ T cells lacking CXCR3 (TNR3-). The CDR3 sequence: CASSIGPGVAFF.